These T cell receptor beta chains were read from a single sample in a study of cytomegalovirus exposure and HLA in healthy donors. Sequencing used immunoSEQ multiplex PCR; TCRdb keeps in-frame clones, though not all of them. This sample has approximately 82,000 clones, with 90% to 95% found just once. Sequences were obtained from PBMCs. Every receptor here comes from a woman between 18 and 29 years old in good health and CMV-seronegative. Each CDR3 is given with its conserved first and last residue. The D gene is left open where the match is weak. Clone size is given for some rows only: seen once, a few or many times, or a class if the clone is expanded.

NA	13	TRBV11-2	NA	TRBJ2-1	TGTGCCAGCAGCTGGGGAGTCGATGGGGAGCAGTTCTTC	CASSWGVDGEQFF
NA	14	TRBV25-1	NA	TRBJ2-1	TGTGCCAGCCAACTGGGGCTAGCGAGCAATGAGCAGTTCTTC	CASQLGLASNEQFF
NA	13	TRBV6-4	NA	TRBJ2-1	TGTGCCAGCAGTGACGGGCAGTACAATGAGCAGTTCTTC	CASSDGQYNEQFF
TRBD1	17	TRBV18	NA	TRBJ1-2	TGTGCCAGCTCACCATTGGGACAGGGTGAATCCGTGTTTGGCTACACCTTC	CASSPLGQGESVFGYTF
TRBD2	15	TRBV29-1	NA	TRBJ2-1	TGCAGCGTTGACGGGTTTAGCGGGAGGTTAAGTGAGCAGTTCTTC	CSVDGFSGRLSEQFF
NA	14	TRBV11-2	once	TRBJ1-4	TGTGCCAGCAGCTTCGGACAGTTGGGCGAAAAACTGTTTTTT	CASSFGQLGEKLFF
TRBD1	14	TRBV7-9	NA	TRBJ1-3	TGTGCCAGCAGCTTTCCGGGACAGGGGTACACCATATATTTT	CASSFPGQGYTIYF
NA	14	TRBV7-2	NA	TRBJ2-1	TGTGCCAGCAGCTTAGACGGGGGTAGGAATGAGCAGTTCTTC	CASSLDGGRNEQFF
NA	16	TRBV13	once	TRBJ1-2	TGTGCCAGCAGCTCGGCCCTAGCGGGGGGGATTTATGGCTACACCTTC	CASSSALAGGIYGYTF
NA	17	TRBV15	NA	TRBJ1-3	TGTGCCACCAGCAGAGAGACTGGGGCCTTCTCTGGAAACACCATATATTTT	CATSRETGAFSGNTIYF
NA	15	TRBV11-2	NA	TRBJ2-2	TGTGCCAGCAGCTTAGCGGGTTCGGGGGCCGGGGAGCTGTTTTTT	CASSLAGSGAGELFF
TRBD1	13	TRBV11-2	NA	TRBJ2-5	TGTGCCAGCAGCCAGGACAGGGCAGAGACCCAGTACTTC	CASSQDRAETQYF
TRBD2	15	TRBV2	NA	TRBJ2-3	TGTGCCAGCAGAAGAGCGGGGGGGCGGGCAGATACGCAGTATTTT	CASRRAGGRADTQYF
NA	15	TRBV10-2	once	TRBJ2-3	TGCGCCAGCAGCCAGACAGGCCGTGTCACAGATACGCAGTATTTT	CASSQTGRVTDTQYF
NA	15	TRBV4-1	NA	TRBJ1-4	TGCGCCAGCAGCCAACCCGGGACTGAAGGGGTAAAACTGTTTTTT	CASSQPGTEGVKLFF
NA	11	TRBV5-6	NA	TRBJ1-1	TGTGCCAGCAGCTTGGCCTCTGAAGCTTTCTTT	CASSLASEAFF
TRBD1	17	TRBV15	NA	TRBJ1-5	TGTGCCACCAGCAGAGATCTCGGACAGGGGAAGTATCAGCCCCAGCATTTT	CATSRDLGQGKYQPQHF
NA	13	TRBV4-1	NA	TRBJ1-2	TGCGCCAGCAGCCAAGTAGGGGCGGGAGGCTACACCTTC	CASSQVGAGGYTF
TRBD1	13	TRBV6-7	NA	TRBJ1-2	TGTGCCAGCAGGGGACAGGGAGGTTATGGCTACACCTTC	CASRGQGGYGYTF
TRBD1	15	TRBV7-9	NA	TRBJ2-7	TGTGCCAGCAGCTACACCGGGACAGTCTCCTACGAGCAGTACTTC	CASSYTGTVSYEQYF
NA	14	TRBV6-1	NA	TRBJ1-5	TGTGCCAGCAGTGGGGACATTCGCAATCAGCCCCAGCATTTT	CASSGDIRNQPQHF
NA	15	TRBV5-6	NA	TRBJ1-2	TGTGCCAGCCCCCCCCCGCGGGGAATGAACTATGGCTACACCTTC	CASPPPRGMNYGYTF